This T cell receptor (beta chain) was obtained from a study of T cells in Graves' hyperthyroidism and ophthalmopathy. Regarding the study as a whole: Most thyroid clonotypes expanded above 0.001 appeared in blood too.

As regards this clonotype: Its specificity is unknown.

The CDR3 consists of 16 residues. The V segment lost 10 bases and the J segment 9 bases; nucleotides outside the gene matches: 18. Germline loops: CDR1 LNHDA, CDR2 SQIVND (reference sequence). The study defined stable Graves' hyperthyroidism as no ophthalmopathy progression within 18 months. Aged 18 to 65, the patients had hyperthyroidism that was newly diagnosed and had lasted under 2 months. Diagnosis relied on clinical symptoms, serum thyroxine and TRAb, thyroid ultrasound and orbital computed tomography. RNA transcripts provided the source from which TCR beta CDR3 regions were amplified. An initial round of RT-PCR targeting the TCR CDR3 relied on the HTBI primer set. TCRdb fed the multiplex PCR reads into MiXCR, producing one record per CDR3 protein. The table shows about 540,000 distinct CDR3 sequences, with about 45% occurring only once.

The clonotype comes from a woman aged 18-29 years with Graves' hyperthyroidism. V gene TRBV19 combines with J gene TRBJ2-1; 10 positions match TRBD1. The sequencing input was peripheral blood or thyroid tissue (not recorded which). This CDR3 reads CATGDRGHVGRGEQFF. CDR3 in DNA: TGTGCCACTGGAGACAGGGGGCACGTCGGGAGGGGTGAGCAGTTCTTC.